This record looks at one T cell receptor beta chain sequence and its context. These data belong to a study of post-analysis software for immune sequencing data. Presence of unique molecular identifiers characterized the TCR beta cDNA libraries. TCRdb re-called the PCR reads through MiXCR, storing one row per CDR3 protein. The repertoire holds fewer than 850,000 distinct CDR3 sequences, approximately 30% seen once, with 0.5% to 0.6% in the top ten. Sequenced sample: blood. This clonotype was obtained from a girl aged 5-17 years with multiple sclerosis.

The CDR3 coding sequence is TGTGCCAGCAGTTCCCCTACCGGGACAGGGGATGGCTACACCTTC. It yields the protein CASSSPTGTGDGYTF. The V and J genes are TRBV28 and TRBJ1-2, with 10 bases identical to TRBD1. Germline trimming cut 4 bases from V and 6 bases from J; bases unmatched to any gene: 8. The germline gives CDR1 MDHEN, CDR2 SYDVKM. The CDR3 consists of 15 residues.